This TCR beta chain is from a study of T cell responses to AZD1222 COVID-19 vaccine. The method was immunoSEQ multiplex PCR; TCRdb's version includes in-frame clones alone and lacks a portion of them. Of fewer than 130,000 clones listed, about 93% were seen once; the top ten hold 2% to 2.5%. This clone has only one observation. Trimming took off 2 bases at V and 5 bases at J, with 16 bases between the two ends. From germline, CDR1 is KGHSH and CDR2 LQKENI. The CDR3 loop spans 15 amino acids. The TCR sequence derives from an adult in good health. The chain is built from TRBV18 and TRBJ2-7, with D possibly called TRBD1 or TRBD2 (6 bases each). The sequencing used peripheral blood, collected on day 0 of AZD1222 vaccination. The CDR3 loop reads CASSPGGPGVDEQYF. The CDR3 DNA reads as TGTGCCAGCTCACCAGGGGGGCCAGGGGTAGACGAGCAGTACTTC.